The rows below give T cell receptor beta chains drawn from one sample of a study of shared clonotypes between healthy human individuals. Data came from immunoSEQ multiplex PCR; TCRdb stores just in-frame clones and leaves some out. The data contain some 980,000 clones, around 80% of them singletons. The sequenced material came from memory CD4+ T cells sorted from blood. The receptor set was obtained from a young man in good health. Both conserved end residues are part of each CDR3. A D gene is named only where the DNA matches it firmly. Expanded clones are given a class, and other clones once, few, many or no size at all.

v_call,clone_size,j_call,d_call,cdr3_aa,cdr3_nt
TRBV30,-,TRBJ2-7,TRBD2,CAWRNSGVYEQYF,TGTGCCTGGAGGAATAGCGGGGTTTACGAGCAGTACTTC
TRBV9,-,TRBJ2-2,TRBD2,CASSVSTGGAGELFF,TGTGCCAGCAGCGTATCCACCGGGGGGGCCGGGGAGCTGTTTTTT
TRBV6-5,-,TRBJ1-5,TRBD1,CASSYSSGGHQPQHF,TGTGCCAGCAGTTACTCGTCAGGGGGTCATCAGCCCCAGCATTTT
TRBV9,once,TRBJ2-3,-,CASSALSGKADTQYF,TGTGCCAGCAGCGCATTGTCGGGAAAGGCAGATACGCAGTATTTT
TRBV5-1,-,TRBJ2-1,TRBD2,CASSRGLAAGNEQFF,TGCGCCAGCAGTCGGGGCCTAGCGGCGGGCAATGAGCAGTTCTTC
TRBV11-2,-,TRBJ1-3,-,CASSLGQTISGNTIYF,TGTGCCAGCAGCTTAGGACAGACCATCTCTGGAAACACCATATATTTT
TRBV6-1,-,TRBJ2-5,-,CASGKGSETQYF,TGTGCCAGCGGTAAGGGATCAGAGACCCAGTACTTC
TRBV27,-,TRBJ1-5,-,CASSLQGSNQPQHF,TGTGCCAGCAGTTTACAGGGGAGCAATCAGCCCCAGCATTTT
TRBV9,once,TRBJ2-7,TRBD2,CASSVGWEGEQYF,TGTGCCAGCAGCGTAGGATGGGAGGGCGAGCAGTACTTC
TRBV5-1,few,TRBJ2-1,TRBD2,CASSLGLAVGSSYNEQFF,TGCGCCAGCAGCCTAGGTCTAGCGGTGGGGAGCTCCTACAATGAGCAGTTCTTC
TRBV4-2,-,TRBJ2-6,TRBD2,CASSQVLAGGRRSF,TGTGCCAGCAGCCAAGTCCTAGCGGGGGGGCGAAGATCTTTC
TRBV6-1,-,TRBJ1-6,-,CASSENLSLNSPLHF,TGTGCCAGCAGTGAAAACCTGTCACTGAATTCACCCCTCCACTTT
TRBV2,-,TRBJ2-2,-,CASSFSRGGELFF,TGTGCCAGCAGTTTTAGTAGAGGCGGGGAGCTGTTTTTT
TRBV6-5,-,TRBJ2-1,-,CASSYSGVGQFF,TGTGCCAGCAGTTACTCTGGGGTAGGGCAGTTCTTC
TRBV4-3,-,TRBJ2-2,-,CASSQDIGYTGELFF,TGCGCCAGCAGCCAAGATATAGGGTACACCGGGGAGCTGTTTTTT
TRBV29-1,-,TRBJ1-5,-,CSVSGQLSNQPQHF,TGCAGCGTTTCTGGACAGTTGAGCAATCAGCCCCAGCATTTT
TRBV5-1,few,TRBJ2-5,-,CASSLLETQYF,TGCGCCAGCAGCTTGTTAGAGACCCAGTACTTC
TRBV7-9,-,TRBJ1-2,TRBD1,CASSTGGQGLRYTF,TGTGCCAGCAGCACTGGAGGACAGGGGTTAAGATACACCTTC
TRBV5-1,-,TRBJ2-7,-,CASSVTGRYYEQYF,TGCGCCAGCAGCGTAACGGGACGCTACTACGAGCAGTACTTC
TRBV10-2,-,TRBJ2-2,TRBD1,CASSGTGGTGELFF,TGCGCCAGCAGTGGGACAGGGGGAACCGGGGAGCTGTTTTTT
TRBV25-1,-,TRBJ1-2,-,CASSGAGALFRGYTF,TGTGCCAGCAGTGGGGCAGGGGCGCTTTTTCGGGGCTACACCTTC
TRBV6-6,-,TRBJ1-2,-,CASSYTKTSGYTF,TGTGCCAGCAGTTACACAAAAACGAGTGGCTACACCTTC
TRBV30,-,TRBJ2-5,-,CAWSASGIGVETQYF,TGTGCCTGGAGTGCCTCGGGAATTGGTGTAGAGACCCAGTACTTC
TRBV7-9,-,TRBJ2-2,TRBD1,CASSSGIGQGNTGELFF,TGTGCCAGCAGCTCTGGGATAGGACAGGGTAACACCGGGGAGCTGTTTTTT
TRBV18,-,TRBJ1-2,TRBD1,CASSPPTAIGGDLGYTF,TGTGCCAGCTCACCACCGACCGCGATAGGGGGCGATCTTGGCTACACCTTC
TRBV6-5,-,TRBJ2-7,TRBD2,CASSYGRLAGTYEQYF,TGTGCCAGCAGTTATGGACGACTAGCGGGGACCTACGAGCAGTACTTC
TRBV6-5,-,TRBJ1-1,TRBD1,CASSSPDRGTEAFF,TGTGCCAGCAGTTCGCCGGACAGGGGTACTGAAGCTTTCTTT
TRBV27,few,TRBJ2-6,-,CASKTALLSGANVLTF,TGTGCCAGCAAGACAGCGTTACTCTCTGGGGCCAACGTCCTGACTTTC
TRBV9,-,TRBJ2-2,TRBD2,CASSPRTSGSLDTGELFF,TGTGCCAGCAGCCCCCGGACTAGCGGGAGTCTGGACACCGGGGAGCTGTTTTTT
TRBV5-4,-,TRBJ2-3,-,CASSSMGTFTDTQYF,TGTGCCAGCAGCTCTATGGGGACTTTCACAGATACGCAGTATTTT
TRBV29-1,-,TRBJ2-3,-,CSAPPPGSTDTQYF,TGCAGCGCTCCCCCCCCGGGGAGCACAGATACGCAGTATTTT
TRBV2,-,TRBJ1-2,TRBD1,CASSDGTGKGYTF,TGTGCCAGCAGTGATGGGACAGGAAAAGGCTACACCTTC
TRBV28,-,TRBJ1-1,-,CASSSPPSGAVKGAFF,TGTGCCAGCAGTTCGCCTCCTTCAGGGGCCGTGAAAGGCGCTTTCTTT
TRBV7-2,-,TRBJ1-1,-,CASSFGRVEAFF,TGTGCCAGCAGCTTCGGACGGGTTGAAGCTTTCTTT
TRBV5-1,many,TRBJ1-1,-,CASSLEVPTEAFF,TGCGCCAGCAGCTTGGAGGTACCAACTGAAGCTTTCTTT
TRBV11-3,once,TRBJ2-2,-,CASSSQAGELFF,TGTGCCAGCAGCTCCCAAGCCGGGGAGCTGTTTTTT
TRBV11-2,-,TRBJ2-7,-,CASSIGTPYEQYF,TGTGCCAGCAGCATCGGGACGCCCTACGAGCAGTACTTC
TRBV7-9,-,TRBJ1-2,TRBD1,CASSQGQNNYGYTF,TGTGCCAGCAGCCAGGGACAGAACAACTATGGCTACACCTTC
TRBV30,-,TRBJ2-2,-,CAWSPGKNTGELFF,TGTGCCTGGAGTCCAGGGAAGAACACCGGGGAGCTGTTTTTT
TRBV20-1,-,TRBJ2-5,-,CSAIAPRGQYF,TGCAGTGCTATAGCGCCCCGGGGCCAGTACTTC
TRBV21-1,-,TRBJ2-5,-,CASSKELIPACQETQYF,TGTGCCAGCAGCAAAGAATTAATTCCGGCCTGTCAAGAGACCCAGTACTTC
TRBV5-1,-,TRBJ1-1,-,CASSFNRDTEAFF,TGCGCCAGCAGCTTCAACAGGGACACTGAAGCTTTCTTT
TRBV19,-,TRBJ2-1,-,CASSMVRVSYNEQFF,TGTGCCAGTAGTATGGTCCGGGTGAGCTACAATGAGCAGTTCTTC
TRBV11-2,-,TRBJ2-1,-,CASSLSGRRRNEQFF,TGTGCCAGCAGCCTTAGTGGAAGGAGACGCAATGAGCAGTTCTTC
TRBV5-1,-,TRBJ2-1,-,CASSLGGARNEQFF,TGCGCCAGCAGCTTGGGAGGAGCTCGCAATGAGCAGTTCTTC
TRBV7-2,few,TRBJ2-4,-,CASSLGDLAKNIQYF,TGTGCCAGCAGCCTAGGGGATCTGGCCAAAAACATTCAGTACTTC
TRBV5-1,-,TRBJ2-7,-,CASTRDNSYEQYF,TGCGCCAGCACCCGGGACAACTCCTACGAGCAGTACTTC
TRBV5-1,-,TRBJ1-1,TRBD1,CASSGRQGRDTEAFF,TGCGCCAGCAGCGGGCGACAGGGAAGGGACACTGAAGCTTTCTTT
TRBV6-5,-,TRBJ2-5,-,CASSYLGSQETQYF,TGTGCCAGCAGTTACCTGGGTAGCCAAGAGACCCAGTACTTC
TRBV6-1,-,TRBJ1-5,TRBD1,CASRDRGDQPQHF,TGTGCCAGCAGAGACAGGGGGGATCAGCCCCAGCATTTT
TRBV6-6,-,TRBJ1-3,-,CASSKQGNTIYF,TGTGCCAGCAGTAAACAGGGAAACACCATATATTTT
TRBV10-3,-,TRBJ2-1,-,CAISDSGGPYNEQFF,TGTGCCATCAGTGACAGCGGAGGACCCTACAATGAGCAGTTCTTC
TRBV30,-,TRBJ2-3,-,CAFNKWGKQGVDTQYF,TGTGCCTTTAACAAGTGGGGGAAACAGGGTGTTGATACGCAGTATTTT
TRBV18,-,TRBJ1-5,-,CASSLKQAVGNQPQHF,TGTGCCAGCTCCCTTAAACAGGCGGTAGGCAATCAGCCCCAGCATTTT
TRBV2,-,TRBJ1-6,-,CASSAPRSSYNSPLHF,TGTGCCAGCAGCGCTCCACGGAGCTCCTATAATTCACCCCTCCACTTT
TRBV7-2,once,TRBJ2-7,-,CASSLGYGSEQYF,TGTGCCAGCAGCTTAGGTTACGGGTCCGAGCAGTACTTC
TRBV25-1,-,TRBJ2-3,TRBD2,CASRGTSGPTDTQYF,TGTGCCAGCCGCGGCACTAGCGGGCCCACAGATACGCAGTATTTT
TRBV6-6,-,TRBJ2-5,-,CASSWAVKETQYF,TGTGCCAGCAGCTGGGCCGTTAAGGAGACCCAGTACTTC
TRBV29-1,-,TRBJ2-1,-,CSVDRVGNEQFF,TGCAGCGTTGACAGGGTGGGTAATGAGCAGTTCTTC
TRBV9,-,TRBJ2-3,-,CASSPETRPDTQYF,TGTGCCAGCAGCCCGGAGACTCGCCCAGATACGCAGTATTTT